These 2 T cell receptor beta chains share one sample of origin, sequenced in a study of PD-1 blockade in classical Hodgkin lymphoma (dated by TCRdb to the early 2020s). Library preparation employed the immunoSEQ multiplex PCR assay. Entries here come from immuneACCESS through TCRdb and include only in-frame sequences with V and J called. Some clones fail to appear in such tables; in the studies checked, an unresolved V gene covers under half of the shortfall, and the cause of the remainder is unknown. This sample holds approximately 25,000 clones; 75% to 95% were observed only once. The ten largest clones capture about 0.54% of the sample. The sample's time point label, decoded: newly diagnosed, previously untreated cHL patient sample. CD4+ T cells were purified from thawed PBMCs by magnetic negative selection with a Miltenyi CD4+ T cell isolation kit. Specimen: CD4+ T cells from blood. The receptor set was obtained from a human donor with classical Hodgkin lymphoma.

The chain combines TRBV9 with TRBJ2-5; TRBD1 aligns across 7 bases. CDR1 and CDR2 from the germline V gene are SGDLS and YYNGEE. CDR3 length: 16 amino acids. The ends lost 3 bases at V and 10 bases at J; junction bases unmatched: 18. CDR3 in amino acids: CASSEQTGTGLGSQYF. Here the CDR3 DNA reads TGTGCCAGCAGCGAACAGACAGGGACGGGGTTGGGTAGCCAGTACTTC.

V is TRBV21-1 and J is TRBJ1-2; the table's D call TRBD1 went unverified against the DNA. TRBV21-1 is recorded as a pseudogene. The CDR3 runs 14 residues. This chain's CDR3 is CASTGQGADYGYTF. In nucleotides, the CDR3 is TGTGCCAGCACGGGACAGGGGGCGGACTATGGCTACACCTTC.